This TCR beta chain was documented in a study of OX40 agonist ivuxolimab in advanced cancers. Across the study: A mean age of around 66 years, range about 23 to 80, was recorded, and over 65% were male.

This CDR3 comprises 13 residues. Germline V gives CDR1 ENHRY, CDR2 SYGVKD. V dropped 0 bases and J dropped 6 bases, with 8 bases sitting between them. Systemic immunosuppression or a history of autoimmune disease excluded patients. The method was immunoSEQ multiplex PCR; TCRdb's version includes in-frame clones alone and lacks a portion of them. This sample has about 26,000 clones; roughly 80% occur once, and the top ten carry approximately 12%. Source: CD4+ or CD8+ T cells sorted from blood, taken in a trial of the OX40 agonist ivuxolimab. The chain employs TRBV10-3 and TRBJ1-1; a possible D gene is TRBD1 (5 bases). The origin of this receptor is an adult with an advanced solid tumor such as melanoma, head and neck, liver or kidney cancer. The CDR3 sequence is CAISESGGPEAFF. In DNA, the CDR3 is TGTGCCATCAGTGAGTCTGGGGGACCTGAAGCTTTCTTT.